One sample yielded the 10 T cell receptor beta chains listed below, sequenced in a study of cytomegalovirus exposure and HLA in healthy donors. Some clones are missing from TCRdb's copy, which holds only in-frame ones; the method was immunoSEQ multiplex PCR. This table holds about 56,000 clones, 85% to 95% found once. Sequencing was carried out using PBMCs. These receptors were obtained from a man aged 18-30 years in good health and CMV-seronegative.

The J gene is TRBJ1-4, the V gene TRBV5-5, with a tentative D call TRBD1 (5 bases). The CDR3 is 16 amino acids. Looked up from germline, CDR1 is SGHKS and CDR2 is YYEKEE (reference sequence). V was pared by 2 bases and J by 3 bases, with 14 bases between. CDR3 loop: CASSLGATTANEKLFF. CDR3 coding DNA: TGTGCCAGCAGCTTAGGCGCGACGACAGCTAATGAAAAACTGTTTTTT.

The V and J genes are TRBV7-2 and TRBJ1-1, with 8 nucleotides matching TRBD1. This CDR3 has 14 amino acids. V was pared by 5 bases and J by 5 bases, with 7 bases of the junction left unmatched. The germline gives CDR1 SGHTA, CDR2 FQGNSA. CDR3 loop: CASSPGQGRTEAFF. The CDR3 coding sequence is TGTGCCAGCAGCCCCGGACAGGGTCGAACTGAAGCTTTCTTT.

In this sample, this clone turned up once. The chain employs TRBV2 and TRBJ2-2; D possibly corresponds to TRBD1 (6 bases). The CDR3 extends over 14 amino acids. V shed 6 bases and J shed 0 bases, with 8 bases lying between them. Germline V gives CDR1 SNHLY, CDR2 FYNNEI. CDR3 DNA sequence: TGTGCCAGCAGAAGGGGGACGAACACCGGGGAGCTGTTTTTT. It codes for CASRRGTNTGELFF.

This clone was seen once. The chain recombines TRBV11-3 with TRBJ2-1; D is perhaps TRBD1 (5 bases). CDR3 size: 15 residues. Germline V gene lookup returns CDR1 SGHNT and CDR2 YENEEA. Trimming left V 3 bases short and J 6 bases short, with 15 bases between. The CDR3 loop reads CASSFTGAFANEQFF. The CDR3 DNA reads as TGTGCCAGCAGCTTTACAGGAGCTTTTGCCAATGAGCAGTTCTTC.

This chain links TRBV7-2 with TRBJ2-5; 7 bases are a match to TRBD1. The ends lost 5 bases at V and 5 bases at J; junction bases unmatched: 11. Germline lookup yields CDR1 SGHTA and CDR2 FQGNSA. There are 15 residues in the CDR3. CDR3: CASSPSTGILETQYF. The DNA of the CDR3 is TGTGCCAGCAGCCCCTCGACAGGGATTTTGGAGACCCAGTACTTC.

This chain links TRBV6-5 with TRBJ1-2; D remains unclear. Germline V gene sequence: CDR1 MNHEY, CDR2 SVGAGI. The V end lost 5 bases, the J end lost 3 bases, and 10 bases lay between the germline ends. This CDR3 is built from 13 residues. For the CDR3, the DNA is TGTGCCAGCAGTCCCGGGTCGGACTATGGCTACACCTTC. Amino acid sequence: CASSPGSDYGYTF.

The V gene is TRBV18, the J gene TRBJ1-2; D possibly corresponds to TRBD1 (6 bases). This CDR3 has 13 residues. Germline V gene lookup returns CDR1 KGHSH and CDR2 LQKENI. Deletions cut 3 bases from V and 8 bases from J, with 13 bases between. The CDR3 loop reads CASSPRGQWGYTF. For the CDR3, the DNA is TGTGCCAGCTCACCCAGGGGCCAATGGGGCTACACCTTC.

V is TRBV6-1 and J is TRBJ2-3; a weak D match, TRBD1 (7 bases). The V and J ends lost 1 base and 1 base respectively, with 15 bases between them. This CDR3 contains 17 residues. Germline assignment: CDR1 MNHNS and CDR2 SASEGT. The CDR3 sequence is CASSEGQGGGGTDTQYF. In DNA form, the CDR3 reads TGTGCCAGCAGTGAAGGACAGGGAGGTGGGGGCACAGATACGCAGTATTTT.

Written as DNA, the CDR3 is TGTGCCAGCAGTGAGACAGGAAGGATTGCTTTCTTT. Protein sequence: CASSETGRIAFF. The V and J genes are TRBV2 and TRBJ1-1; D perhaps matches TRBD1 (6 bases). This CDR3 is built from 12 residues. Germline values: CDR1 SNHLY, CDR2 FYNNEI. Trimming removed 3 bases from V and 11 bases from J, with 13 bases in between.

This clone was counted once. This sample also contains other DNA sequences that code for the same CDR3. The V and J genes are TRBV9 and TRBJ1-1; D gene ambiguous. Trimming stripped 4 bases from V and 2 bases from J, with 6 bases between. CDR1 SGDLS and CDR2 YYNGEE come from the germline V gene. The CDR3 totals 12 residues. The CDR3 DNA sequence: TGTGCCAGCAGCCCAGGCAACACTGAAGCTTTCTTT. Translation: CASSPGNTEAFF.